Listed below are T cell receptor beta chains from one sample, sequenced in a study of control samples from healthy donors and cancer patients. Data came from immunoSEQ multiplex PCR; TCRdb stores just in-frame clones and leaves some out. The sample lists roughly 88,000 clones, around four fifths occurring once. Sequencing used blood. The origin of the receptors is a man in his thirties or forties in good health. The CDR3 runs from the conserved cysteine through the conserved F or W. Each record gives: V gene, clone size, D gene, J gene, CDR3 DNA, CDR3 protein. A D gene is named only where the DNA matches it firmly. For some rows the clone size is stated as once, few or many, or as a class when expanded; others skip it.

v_call: TRBV28
clone_size: .
d_call: TRBD1
j_call: TRBJ1-1
cdr3_nt: TGTGCCAGCAGTCCCGGGGCAGGGGGCTTGGACACTGAAGCTTTCTTT
cdr3_aa: CASSPGAGGLDTEAFF

v_call: TRBV7-2
clone_size: .
d_call: .
j_call: TRBJ2-4
cdr3_nt: TGTGCCAGCAGCTTAGCGGCCAAAAACATTCAGTACTTC
cdr3_aa: CASSLAAKNIQYF

v_call: TRBV27
clone_size: .
d_call: .
j_call: TRBJ1-6
cdr3_nt: TGTGCCAGCAGTGCGGGGGGACTCTCTTCACCCCTCCACTTT
cdr3_aa: CASSAGGLSSPLHF

v_call: TRBV5-1
clone_size: .
d_call: TRBD1
j_call: TRBJ1-1
cdr3_nt: TGCGCCAGCAGCGATTCCGGGACAGGGTTCGCTGAAGCTTTCTTT
cdr3_aa: CASSDSGTGFAEAFF

v_call: TRBV19
clone_size: .
d_call: TRBD1
j_call: TRBJ1-3
cdr3_nt: TGTGCCAGTGGCTTTACAGGGGCCGGTGGAAACACCATATATTTT
cdr3_aa: CASGFTGAGGNTIYF

v_call: TRBV6-5
clone_size: .
d_call: TRBD2
j_call: TRBJ2-7
cdr3_nt: TGTGCCAGCACCGGACTAGCGGGGTACGAGCAGTACTTC
cdr3_aa: CASTGLAGYEQYF

v_call: TRBV28
clone_size: .
d_call: .
j_call: TRBJ2-7
cdr3_nt: TGTGCCAGCAGTCCCTATCTCAGAGTTTCCTACGAGCAGTACTTC
cdr3_aa: CASSPYLRVSYEQYF

v_call: TRBV3-1/TRBV3-2
clone_size: .
d_call: .
j_call: TRBJ2-1
cdr3_nt: TGTGCCAGCAGCAGCCTGGGAAGCGGTACCTACAATGAGCAGTTCTTC
cdr3_aa: CASSSLGSGTYNEQFF

v_call: TRBV6-5
clone_size: .
d_call: .
j_call: TRBJ2-7
cdr3_nt: TGTGCCAGCAGATCGGCAGGGTTGAACGAGCAGTACTTC
cdr3_aa: CASRSAGLNEQYF

v_call: TRBV11-2
clone_size: .
d_call: TRBD2
j_call: TRBJ2-1
cdr3_nt: TGTGCCAGCAGCTTCAGCGGGACCACCAATGGGGAGCAGTTCTTC
cdr3_aa: CASSFSGTTNGEQFF

v_call: TRBV30
clone_size: .
d_call: .
j_call: TRBJ1-6
cdr3_nt: TGTGCCTGGAGAGCTCCACAGGGACGGGCTTCACCCCTCCACTTT
cdr3_aa: CAWRAPQGRASPLHF

v_call: TRBV5-4
clone_size: .
d_call: .
j_call: TRBJ2-6
cdr3_nt: TGTGCCAGCAGCTTGACTGGGGCCAACGTCCTGACTTTC
cdr3_aa: CASSLTGANVLTF

v_call: TRBV2
clone_size: .
d_call: TRBD1
j_call: TRBJ1-6
cdr3_nt: TGTGCCAGCAGTGCCCGAGACAGGGGATTTTATTCACCCCTCCACTTT
cdr3_aa: CASSARDRGFYSPLHF

v_call: TRBV25-1
clone_size: .
d_call: TRBD1
j_call: TRBJ2-7
cdr3_nt: TGTGCCAGCATTAGGACAGGGGCCTACGAGCAGTACTTC
cdr3_aa: CASIRTGAYEQYF

v_call: TRBV5-1
clone_size: once
d_call: .
j_call: TRBJ2-1
cdr3_nt: TGCGCCAGCAGGGTGGGGTATGAGCAGTTCTTC
cdr3_aa: CASRVGYEQFF

v_call: TRBV20-1
clone_size: .
d_call: .
j_call: TRBJ1-2
cdr3_nt: TGCAGTGCTAATGAAAACAACTATGGCTACACCTTC
cdr3_aa: CSANENNYGYTF

v_call: TRBV19
clone_size: .
d_call: .
j_call: TRBJ1-6
cdr3_nt: TGTGCCAGTAGCACAGGGCAGTATTCACCCCTCCACTTT
cdr3_aa: CASSTGQYSPLHF

v_call: TRBV28
clone_size: .
d_call: .
j_call: TRBJ1-2
cdr3_nt: TGTGCCAGCAGACTCAGTGGCTATGGCTACACCTTC
cdr3_aa: CASRLSGYGYTF

v_call: TRBV5-6
clone_size: .
d_call: .
j_call: TRBJ2-3
cdr3_nt: TGTGCCAGCAGCTCCACAGGACTTATTCGAGATACGCAGTATTTT
cdr3_aa: CASSSTGLIRDTQYF

v_call: TRBV2
clone_size: .
d_call: .
j_call: TRBJ1-3
cdr3_nt: TGTGCCAGCAGTGAGCACAGAGATGGAAACACCATATATTTT
cdr3_aa: CASSEHRDGNTIYF

v_call: TRBV28
clone_size: few
d_call: .
j_call: TRBJ1-6
cdr3_nt: TGTGCCAGCAGTTTTGTTGGGGGCTCCTATAATTCACCCCTCCACTTT
cdr3_aa: CASSFVGGSYNSPLHF